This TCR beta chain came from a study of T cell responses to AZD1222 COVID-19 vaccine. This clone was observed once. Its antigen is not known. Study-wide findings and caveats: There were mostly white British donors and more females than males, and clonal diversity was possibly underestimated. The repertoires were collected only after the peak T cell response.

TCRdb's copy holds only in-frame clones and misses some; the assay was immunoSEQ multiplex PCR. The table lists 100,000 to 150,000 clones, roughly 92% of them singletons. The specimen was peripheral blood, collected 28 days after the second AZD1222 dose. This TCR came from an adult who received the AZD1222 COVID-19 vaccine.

Here the CDR3 reads CASSSSPSSYEQYF. CDR3 sequence (DNA): TGTGCCAGCAGCTCGAGTCCGAGCTCCTACGAGCAGTACTTC. The J gene is TRBJ2-7, the V gene TRBV5-6; D is uncertain. The CDR3 is made up of 14 amino acids. CDR1 and CDR2 (germline): SGHDT, YYEEEE. Trimming shortened V by 3 bases and J by 0 bases, and 10 bases separated the two germline ends.